This T cell receptor (beta chain) was recovered during a study of blood T cell repertoires in COVID-19 (dated by TCRdb to the early 2020s). Regarding the study in general: Collaborator samples came from the United States, Italy and Spain and covered acute and convalescent phases of COVID-19. Nearly every sample came with metadata listing a de-identified subject ID, COVID-19 status, age in years and sex. The repertoires were released in a freely available public database meant as a resource for research on the immune response to SARS-CoV-2. Where available, HLA class I and class II types were obtained from metadata supplied by the sample provider rather than from assay-based typing. Deeply sampled blood TCRbeta repertoires from subjects exposed to, actively infected with, or recovered from COVID-19 were included in the dataset. The material from the prospective study consisted of cDNA or gDNA derived from T cells, B-cell-depleted T cells, or PBMCs. The samples were drawn from two sources: the first 160 participants of the ongoing ImmuneRACE study, and approximately 1,300 subjects contributed by 6 global collaborators.

Whole blood was collected in K2EDTA tubes by collaborating institutions according to the institutions' own protocols. For TCRbeta analysis, collaborator samples were shipped as frozen whole blood, as isolated PBMCs, or as DNA extracted from either sample type. In regard to this clone: What antigen it recognizes has not been identified. Base quality data are lacking; no much larger clone is found one base away.

The CDR3 measures 16 amino acids from cysteine to phenylalanine. Only the CDR3 part of the read is kept: 48 bases, read in frame from the first base. According to the germline V gene (reference sequence), CDR1 reads SGHNT and CDR2 reads YYREEE. Trimming removed 5 bases from V and 5 bases from J, leaving 23 bases between the germline ends. Broader findings and caveats from the paper: The quantity of clinical and demographic metadata differed by source and by participant and was supplied without curation.

TCRbeta CDR3 regions were amplified from genomic DNA using the immunoSEQ Assay, a bias-controlled multiplex PCR. In the source study's methods: The number of nucleated cells in each sample was estimated by amplification of reference gene primers within the assay. Sequence reads were collapsed and filtered to measure the absolute abundance of every unique TCRbeta CDR3 rearrangement. For each sample, productive Simpson clonality was calculated by taking the square root of Simpson's diversity index across productive rearrangements. TCRdb stores this immuneACCESS table with in-frame sequences only. Part of the clones is absent; in the studies checked, under half of the shortfall reflects unresolved V genes, and no reason is known for the rest. Clone size and the V and J calls come from that table; the DNA yielded D and trimming. This sample gives roughly 34,000 clones in total; roughly nine tenths of them show up just once. The ten top clones hold around 25% of the sample.

Sequenced: peripheral blood. Here the chain combines TRBV5-4 and TRBJ2-7, with TRBD2 perhaps the D gene, on 7 matching bases. The TCR sequence derives from a woman older than 75 with active or convalescent COVID-19. DNA sequence: TGTGCCAGCAGACCTAACGTCGGTGGCGGGGGCCACGAGCAGTACTTC. It specifies CASRPNVGGGGHEQYF.